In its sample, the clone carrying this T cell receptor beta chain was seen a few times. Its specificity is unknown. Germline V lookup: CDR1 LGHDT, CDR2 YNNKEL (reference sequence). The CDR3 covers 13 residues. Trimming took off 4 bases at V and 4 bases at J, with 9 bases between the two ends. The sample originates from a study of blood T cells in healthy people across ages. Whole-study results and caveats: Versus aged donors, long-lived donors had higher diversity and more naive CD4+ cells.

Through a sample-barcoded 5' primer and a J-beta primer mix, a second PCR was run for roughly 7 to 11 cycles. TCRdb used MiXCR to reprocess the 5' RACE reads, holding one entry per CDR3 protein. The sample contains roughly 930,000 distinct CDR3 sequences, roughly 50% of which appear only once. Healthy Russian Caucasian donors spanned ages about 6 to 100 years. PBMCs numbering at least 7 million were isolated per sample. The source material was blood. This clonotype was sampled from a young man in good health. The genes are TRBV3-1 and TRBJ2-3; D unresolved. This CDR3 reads CASSPLDADTQYF. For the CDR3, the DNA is TGTGCCAGCAGCCCCCTCGACGCAGATACGCAGTATTTT.